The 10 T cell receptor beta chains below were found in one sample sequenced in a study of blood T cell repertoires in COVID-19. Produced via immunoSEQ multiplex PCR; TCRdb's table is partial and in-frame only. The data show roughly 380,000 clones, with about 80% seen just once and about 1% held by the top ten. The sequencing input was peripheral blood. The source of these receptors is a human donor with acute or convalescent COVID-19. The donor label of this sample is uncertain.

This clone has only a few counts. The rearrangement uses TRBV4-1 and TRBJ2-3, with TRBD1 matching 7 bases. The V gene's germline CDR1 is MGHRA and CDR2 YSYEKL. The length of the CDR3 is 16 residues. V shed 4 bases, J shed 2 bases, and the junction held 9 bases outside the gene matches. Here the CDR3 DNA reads TGCGCCAGCAGCCCTACAACCAGGGGGAACACAGATACGCAGTATTTT. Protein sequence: CASSPTTRGNTDTQYF.

The CDR3 is CASSLIGDTQYF. CDR3 in DNA: TGTGCCAGCAGCTTAATCGGGGATACGCAGTATTTT. The rearrangement joins TRBV7-9 to TRBJ2-3; no clear D. This CDR3 is built from 12 residues. V was cut by 2 bases and J by 6 bases, with 6 bases left in between. Germline loops: CDR1 SEHNR, CDR2 FQNEAQ (reference sequence).

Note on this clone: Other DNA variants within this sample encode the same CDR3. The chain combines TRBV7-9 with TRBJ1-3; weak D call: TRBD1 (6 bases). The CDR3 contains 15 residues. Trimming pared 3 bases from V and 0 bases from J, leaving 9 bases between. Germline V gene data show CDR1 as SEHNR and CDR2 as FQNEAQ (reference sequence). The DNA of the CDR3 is TGTGCCAGCAGCTTCAGGGGTTCCTCTGGAAACACCATATATTTT. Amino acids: CASSFRGSSGNTIYF.

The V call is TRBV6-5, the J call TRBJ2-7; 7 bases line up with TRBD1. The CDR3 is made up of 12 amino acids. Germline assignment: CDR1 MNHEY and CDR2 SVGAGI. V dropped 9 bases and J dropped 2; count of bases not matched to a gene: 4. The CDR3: CASRQGPYEQYF. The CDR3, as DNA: TGTGCCAGTCGACAGGGTCCCTACGAGCAGTACTTC.

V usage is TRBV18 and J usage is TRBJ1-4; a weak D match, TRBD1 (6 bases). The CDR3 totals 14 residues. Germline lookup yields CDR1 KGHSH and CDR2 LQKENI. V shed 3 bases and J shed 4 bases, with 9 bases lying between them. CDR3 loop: CASSPDSYNEKLFF. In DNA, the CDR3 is TGTGCCAGCTCACCGGACAGTTATAATGAAAAACTGTTTTTT.

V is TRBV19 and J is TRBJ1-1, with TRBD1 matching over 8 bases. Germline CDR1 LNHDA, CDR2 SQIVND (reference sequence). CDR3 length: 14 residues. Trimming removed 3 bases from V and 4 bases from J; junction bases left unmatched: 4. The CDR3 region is CASSIRGQVTEAFF. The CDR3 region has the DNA TGTGCCAGTAGTATTCGGGGACAGGTCACTGAAGCTTTCTTT.

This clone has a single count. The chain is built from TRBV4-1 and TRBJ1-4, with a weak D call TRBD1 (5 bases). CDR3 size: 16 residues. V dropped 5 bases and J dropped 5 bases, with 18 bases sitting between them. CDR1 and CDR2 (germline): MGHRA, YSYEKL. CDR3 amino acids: CASSVSGGDSNEKLFF. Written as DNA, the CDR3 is TGCGCCAGCAGCGTCTCAGGCGGGGACTCGAATGAAAAACTGTTTTTT.

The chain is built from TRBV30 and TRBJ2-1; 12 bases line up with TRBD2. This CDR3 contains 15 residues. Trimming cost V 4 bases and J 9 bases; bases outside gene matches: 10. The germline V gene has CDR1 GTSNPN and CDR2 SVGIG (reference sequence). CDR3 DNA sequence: TGTGCCTGGAAGCTCCTAGCGGGGGGGCCGGGTGAGCAGTTCTTC. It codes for CAWKLLAGGPGEQFF.

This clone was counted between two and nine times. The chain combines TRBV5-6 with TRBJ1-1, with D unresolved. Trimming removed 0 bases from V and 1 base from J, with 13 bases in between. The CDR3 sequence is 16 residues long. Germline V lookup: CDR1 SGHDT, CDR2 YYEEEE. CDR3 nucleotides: TGTGCCAGCAGCTTGGGACCAACGACTAAGAACACTGAAGCTTTCTTT. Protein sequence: CASSLGPTTKNTEAFF. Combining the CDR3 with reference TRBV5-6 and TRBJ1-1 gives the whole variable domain DAGVTQSPTHLIKTRGQQVTLRCSPKSGHDTVSWYQQALGQGPQFIFQYYEEEERQRGNFPDRFSGHQFPNYSSELNVNALLLGDSALYLCASSLGPTTKNTEAFFGQGTRLTVV.

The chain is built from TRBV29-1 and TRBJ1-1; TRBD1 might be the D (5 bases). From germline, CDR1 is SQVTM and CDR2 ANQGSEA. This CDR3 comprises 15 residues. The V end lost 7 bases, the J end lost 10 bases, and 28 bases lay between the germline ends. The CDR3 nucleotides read TGCAGCGCCCTCCCGGGGCAGGGAGGGTTGCCGAGAGCTTTCTTT. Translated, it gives CSALPGQGGLPRAFF.